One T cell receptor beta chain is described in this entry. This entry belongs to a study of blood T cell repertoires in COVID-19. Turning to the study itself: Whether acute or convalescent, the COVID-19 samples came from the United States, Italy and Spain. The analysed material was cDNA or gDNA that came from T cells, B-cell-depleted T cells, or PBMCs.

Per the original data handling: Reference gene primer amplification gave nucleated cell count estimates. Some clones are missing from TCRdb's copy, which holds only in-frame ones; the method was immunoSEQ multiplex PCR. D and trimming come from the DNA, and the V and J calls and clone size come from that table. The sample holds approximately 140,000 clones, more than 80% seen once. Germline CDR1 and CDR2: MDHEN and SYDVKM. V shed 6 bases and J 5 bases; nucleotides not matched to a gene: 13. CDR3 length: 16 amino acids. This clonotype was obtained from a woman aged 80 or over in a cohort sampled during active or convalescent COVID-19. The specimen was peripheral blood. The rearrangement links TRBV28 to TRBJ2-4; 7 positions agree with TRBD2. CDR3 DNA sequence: TGTGCCAGCAGCACACTAGCGAGCTTCCCACAAAACATTCAGTACTTC. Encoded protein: CASSTLASFPQNIQYF.